These 29 T cell receptor beta chains came from one sample sequenced in a study of cytomegalovirus exposure and HLA in healthy donors. A multiplex PCR was run with 60 Vbeta primers and 13 Jbeta primers. TCRdb's table, derived via immunoSEQ multiplex PCR, lists solely in-frame clones and lacks some. The data show around 120,000 clones, 80% seen once. The specimen sequenced was PBMCs. Receptor source: a man under 40 in good health and CMV-seronegative.

The V call is TRBV19, the J call TRBJ1-5; possible D gene TRBD1, 5 bases. Trimming pared 7 bases from V and 2 bases from J, leaving 12 bases between. Germline V CDR1 and CDR2: LNHDA, SQIVND (reference sequence). The CDR3 is 14 amino acids. The CDR3 DNA reads as TGTGCCAGTAAGGCAGGGTGGGGCAATCAGCCCCAGCATTTT. Translating gives CASKAGWGNQPQHF.

This clone was seen only once. The genes are TRBV6-6 and TRBJ1-2; TRBD1 agrees at 8 bases. This CDR3 is 11 amino acids long. J gave up 6 bases and V 10 bases, and 4 bases lay outside the gene matches. Germline CDR1 is MNHNY and CDR2 is SVGAGI (reference sequence). The CDR3 spells CANQGANGYTF. The CDR3 DNA follows: TGTGCCAATCAGGGGGCCAATGGCTACACCTTC.

The CDR3 sequence is CASSKVALLAGNEKLFF. Written as DNA, the CDR3 is TGTGCCAGCAGCAAAGTTGCCTTATTGGCAGGGAATGAAAAACTGTTTTTT. The rearrangement joins TRBV21-1 to TRBJ1-4; whether TRBD1, the table's D call, matches the DNA was not checked. TRBV21-1 is termed a pseudogene. The CDR3 covers 17 residues.

For this clone: Distinct nucleotide sequences in the sample also encode this CDR3. The chain uses TRBV18 and TRBJ2-3, with D perhaps TRBD2 (6 bases). The CDR3 has 13 amino acids. Trimming removed 3 bases from V and 6 bases from J, with 10 bases in between. Germline lookup yields CDR1 KGHSH and CDR2 LQKENI. The CDR3 DNA sequence: TGTGCCAGCTCACCCACAAGCGGGGATACGCAGTATTTT. Translated: CASSPTSGDTQYF.

The V gene is TRBV7-6, the J gene TRBJ2-5; 15 positions agree with TRBD2. Germline V CDR1 and CDR2: SGHVS, FNYEAQ. The CDR3 loop spans 17 amino acids. Germline trimming cut 5 bases from V and 5 bases from J; bases unmatched to any gene: 9. CDR3 in DNA: TGTGCCAGCAGCCCTAGGCCGGGACTAGCGGGAGGTGAGACCCAGTACTTC. It is translated as CASSPRPGLAGGETQYF.

This clone was found once. The V call is TRBV7-8, the J call TRBJ2-6; weak D call: TRBD1 (5 bases). The germline V gene has CDR1 SGHVS and CDR2 FQNEAQ. The CDR3 has 18 amino acids. Deletions cut 1 base from V and 0 bases from J, with 13 bases between. CDR3 sequence reads: CASSLVQGLYSGANVLTF. The DNA of the CDR3 is TGTGCCAGCAGCTTAGTGCAGGGCCTATACTCTGGGGCCAACGTCCTGACTTTC.

This clone was recorded once. The chain couples TRBV18 to TRBJ2-1, with D possibly being TRBD2 (5 bases). Trimming shortened V by 8 bases and J by 9 bases, and 23 bases separated the two germline ends. The CDR3 is made up of 15 amino acids. Germline V gene data show CDR1 as KGHSH and CDR2 as LQKENI. The CDR3: CASGDESRSGFEQFF. CDR3 DNA sequence: TGTGCCAGCGGGGATGAATCCCGGTCGGGGTTTGAGCAGTTCTTC.

The sample holds a few counts of this clone. The J gene is TRBJ1-3, the V gene TRBV19; tentative D call: TRBD1 (5 bases). The ends were cut back, 3 bases at V and 3 bases at J, with 9 bases in the middle. Germline CDR1 reads LNHDA; CDR2 reads SQIVND (reference sequence). This CDR3 is built from 14 residues. The CDR3 protein is CASSIQGFGNTIYF. CDR3 nucleotide sequence: TGTGCCAGTAGTATTCAGGGATTTGGAAACACCATATATTTT.

This clone showed up just a few times. The chain has TRBV9 and TRBJ1-4; a possible D gene is TRBD1 (6 bases). This CDR3 region has 16 residues. V lost 4 bases to trimming and J lost 3 bases, with 16 bases between them. Germline CDR1 is SGDLS and CDR2 is YYNGEE. In nucleotides, the CDR3 is TGTGCCAGCAGCCAAGGGGGGGGGCATTCTAATGAAAAACTGTTTTTT. It is translated as CASSQGGGHSNEKLFF.

This clone was counted a single time. The chain links TRBV9 to TRBJ1-4; D uncertain. The CDR3 has 14 residues. V dropped 2 bases and J dropped 3 bases, with 8 bases sitting between them. CDR1 is SGDLS and CDR2 is YYNGEE in the germline V gene. CDR3 sequence: CASSVDLPNEKLFF. CDR3 bases: TGTGCCAGCAGCGTGGACTTACCTAATGAAAAACTGTTTTTT.

The chain carries TRBV27 and TRBJ2-3; 10 nucleotides align to TRBD2. The germline CDR1 and CDR2 sequences are MNHEY and SMNVEV (reference sequence). Losses at the gene ends were 1 base for V and 3 bases for J; bases not matched to a gene: 7. This CDR3 contains 17 residues. CDR3 nucleotides: TGTGCCAGCAGTTTATACCTGGGACTAGCGAGTACAGATACGCAGTATTTT. Amino acids: CASSLYLGLASTDTQYF.

The chain uses TRBV29-1 and TRBJ2-7; TRBD1 aligns across 8 bases. The CDR3 runs 14 residues. Germline V gene sequence: CDR1 SQVTM, CDR2 ANQGSEA. Unmatched junction bases numbered 8, after V lost 1 base and J lost 6 bases. CDR3 DNA sequence: TGCAGCGTTGAAGGTGGACAGGGTTCAGGCGAGCAGTACTTC. Protein: CSVEGGQGSGEQYF.

This clone has just one count. V gene TRBV13 combines with J gene TRBJ2-2; 10 positions agree with TRBD1. This CDR3 comprises 15 residues. Germline V lookup: CDR1 PRHDT, CDR2 FYEKMQ (reference sequence). V shed 4 bases and J 6 bases; nucleotides not matched to a gene: 5. CDR3 loop: CASSSDRGQAGELFF. The CDR3 DNA reads as TGTGCCAGCAGCTCAGACAGGGGGCAGGCCGGGGAGCTGTTTTTT.

The chain couples TRBV27 to TRBJ2-7, with 10 positions matching TRBD1. Germline V gene lookup returns CDR1 MNHEY and CDR2 SMNVEV (reference sequence). The CDR3 length is 13 residues. V was pared by 8 bases and J by 3 bases, with 4 bases of the junction left unmatched. Here the CDR3 DNA reads TGTGCCAGCTACCGGGACAGGGGCTACGAGCAGTACTTC. Protein: CASYRDRGYEQYF.

This chain uses TRBV5-4 with TRBJ2-1, with 15 positions matching TRBD2. V was clipped by 0 bases and J by 3 bases; unmatched bases: 4. The CDR3 consists of 18 residues. CDR1 is SGHNT, CDR2 YYREEE, per germline (reference sequence). The CDR3 protein is CASSLGTSGRVSYNEQFF. As DNA, the CDR3 is TGTGCCAGCAGCTTGGGGACTAGCGGGAGGGTTAGCTACAATGAGCAGTTCTTC.

This clone has just one count. J is TRBJ1-5 and V is TRBV11-2, with 9 nucleotides matching TRBD1. Germline assignment: CDR1 SGHAT and CDR2 FQNNGV. The CDR3 contains 15 residues. V was clipped by 5 bases and J by 6 bases; unmatched bases: 8. In DNA form, the CDR3 reads TGTGCCAGCAGCCCCCGGACAGGGGTCTCTCAGCCCCAGCATTTT. It codes for CASSPRTGVSQPQHF.

A note on this clone: Other DNA sequences of this sample code for an identical CDR3. The rearrangement uses TRBV7-9 and TRBJ2-7; D is undetermined. V lost 1 base, J lost 1 base, and 8 bases lay in between. The CDR3 is 14 amino acids. Germline loops: CDR1 SEHNR, CDR2 FQNEAQ (reference sequence). Here the CDR3 reads CASSLGTGSYEQYF. CDR3 nucleotide sequence: TGTGCCAGCAGCTTAGGAACTGGTTCCTACGAGCAGTACTTC.

This rearrangement joins TRBV11-2 to TRBJ1-4, with no clear D. Trimming pared 2 bases from V and 8 bases from J, leaving 15 bases between. CDR1 SGHAT and CDR2 FQNNGV come from the germline V gene. The CDR3 has 15 residues. Here the CDR3 reads CASSLNVFAGEKLFF. The CDR3 nucleotides read TGTGCCAGCAGCTTAAACGTGTTCGCAGGAGAAAAACTGTTTTTT.

J is TRBJ1-1 and V is TRBV5-1, with D perhaps matching TRBD1 (6 bases). Trimming removed 4 bases from V and 0 bases from J, with 22 bases in between. The CDR3 has 18 residues. CDR1 is SGHRS, CDR2 YFSETQ, per germline. CDR3 residues: CASSPLPGQFDMNTEAFF. The CDR3 DNA sequence: TGCGCCAGCAGCCCTCTTCCCGGACAGTTTGATATGAACACTGAAGCTTTCTTT.

V and J are TRBV6-5 and TRBJ2-7; a weak D match, TRBD1 (6 bases). V lost 2 bases to trimming and J lost 5 bases, with 13 bases between them. This CDR3 has 14 residues. Looked up from germline, CDR1 is MNHEY and CDR2 is SVGAGI. CDR3 nucleotide sequence: TGTGCCAGCAGTTACGGGGGCCCTGGCAACGAGCAGTACTTC. Its translation is CASSYGGPGNEQYF.

Only a few counts were recorded for this clone. The chain uses TRBV7-2 and TRBJ2-2; 10 nucleotides align to TRBD2. This CDR3 contains 15 residues. Trimming cost V 4 bases and J 1 base; bases outside gene matches: 0. Germline CDR1 and CDR2: SGHTA and FQGNSA. The CDR3 nucleotides are TGTGCCAGCAGCTGGACTAGCGGGAACACCGGGGAGCTGTTTTTT. Its protein product is CASSWTSGNTGELFF.

CDR3 amino acids: CAWSVRGSQLEQYF. In DNA, the CDR3 is TGTGCCTGGAGTGTACGAGGGAGTCAATTAGAGCAGTACTTC. The V and J genes are TRBV30 and TRBJ2-7; the D gene is possibly TRBD2 (5 bases). CDR3 length: 14 amino acids. Trimming pared 0 bases from V and 7 bases from J, leaving 16 bases between. Per germline, CDR1 GTSNPN and CDR2 SVGIG (reference sequence).

This chain joins TRBV19 and TRBJ2-3, with D unresolved. V was clipped by 6 bases and J by 2 bases, with 6 bases between them. The germline V gene has CDR1 LNHDA and CDR2 SQIVND (reference sequence). This CDR3 has 12 amino acids. DNA for the CDR3: TGTGCCAGTAGGGGCTTCACAGATACGCAGTATTTT. It codes for CASRGFTDTQYF. Supplemented by reference TRBV19 and TRBJ2-3, the full variable domain reads DGGITQSPKYLFRKEGQNVTLSCEQNLNHDAMYWYRQDPGQGLRLIYYSQIVNDFQKGDIAEGYSVSREKKESFPLTVTSAQKNPTAFYLCASRGFTDTQYFGPGTRLTVL.

V usage is TRBV12-5 and J usage is TRBJ2-7; D gene unclear. Germline CDR1 is LGHNT and CDR2 is FRNRAP. The CDR3 is 13 amino acids. V lost 4 bases and J 3 bases, leaving 10 bases between the germline ends. The CDR3 is CASGWASSYEQYF. CDR3 DNA: TGTGCTAGTGGTTGGGCCTCGAGCTACGAGCAGTACTTC.

The V gene is TRBV7-9, the J gene TRBJ1-2, with 8 bases matching TRBD1. J was trimmed by 6 bases and V by 5 bases; bases with no gene match: 11. Germline assignment: CDR1 SEHNR and CDR2 FQNEAQ (reference sequence). This CDR3 is 15 amino acids long. CDR3 sequence reads: CASSGRQGTSDGYTF. In DNA, the CDR3 is TGTGCCAGCAGCGGACGACAGGGGACCTCGGATGGCTACACCTTC.

The chain recombines TRBV27 with TRBJ2-7, with D hard to call. Germline CDR1 and CDR2: MNHEY and SMNVEV (reference sequence). V was clipped by 3 bases and J by 4 bases, with 10 bases between them. The CDR3 runs 13 residues. The CDR3 region has the DNA TGTGCCAGCAGTTTTGGGCAACAATACGAGCAGTACTTC. Residues: CASSFGQQYEQYF.

This sequence joins TRBV5-6 and TRBJ2-1, with TRBD2 matching 11 bases. V lost 3 bases and J lost 3; bases outside the gene matches: 8. The CDR3 is made up of 17 amino acids. Germline V gene lookup returns CDR1 SGHDT and CDR2 YYEEEE. This CDR3 reads CASSSPASGRIYNEQFF. The CDR3 DNA follows: TGTGCCAGCAGCTCGCCGGCTAGCGGGAGGATCTACAATGAGCAGTTCTTC. The full variable domain, its missing parts supplied by reference TRBV5-6 and TRBJ2-1, is DAGVTQSPTHLIKTRGQQVTLRCSPKSGHDTVSWYQQALGQGPQFIFQYYEEEERQRGNFPDRFSGHQFPNYSSELNVNALLLGDSALYLCASSSPASGRIYNEQFFGPGTRLTVL.

The chain couples TRBV6-5 to TRBJ1-2; TRBD1 aligns across 11 bases. The CDR3 covers 14 residues. The V gene end was trimmed by 2 bases and the J gene end by 7 bases; junction bases not matched to a gene: 3. CDR1 and CDR2 (germline): MNHEY, SVGAGI. The DNA of the CDR3 is TGTGCCAGCAGTTACGGACAGGGGGCGCTTGGCTACACCTTC. Translated: CASSYGQGALGYTF.

The chain employs TRBV14 and TRBJ2-7; D unresolved. Germline CDR1 SGHDN, CDR2 FVKESK. V lost 5 bases to trimming and J lost 6 bases, with 14 bases between them. This CDR3 comprises 13 residues. CDR3 sequence: CASSYKSNVEQYF. The CDR3 bases are TGTGCCAGCAGCTATAAGAGTAATGTCGAGCAGTACTTC. Combining the CDR3 with reference TRBV14 and TRBJ2-7 gives the whole variable domain EAGVTQFPSHSVIEKGQTVTLRCDPISGHDNLYWYRRVMGKEIKFLLHFVKESKQDESGMPNNRFLAERTGGTYSTLKVQPAELEDSGVYFCASSYKSNVEQYFGPGTRLTVT.